Following are 21 T cell receptor beta chains from one sample sequenced in a study of blood T cell repertoires in COVID-19. Repertoires were generated with immunoSEQ multiplex PCR, while TCRdb's copy carries only in-frame clones and drops some. Of almost 200,000 clones in the sample, 70% to 90% are singletons; the top ten hold around 8.9%. Specimen: PBMCs or T cells enriched from blood (not recorded which). The receptors here all came from a woman in her late teens or twenties who had recovered from COVID-19.

The chain couples TRBV5-6 to TRBJ2-5, with TRBD2 as a possible D gene (5 bases). V was shortened by 7 bases and J by 5 bases, with 12 bases between the two germline ends. This CDR3 is 12 amino acids long. CDR1 and CDR2 (germline): SGHDT, YYEEEE. CDR3 sequence (DNA): TGTGCCAGCGGACTGTCGATCGAGACCCAGTACTTC. This encodes CASGLSIETQYF.

This clone appeared a few times. V and J are TRBV7-9 and TRBJ1-6; D may be TRBD1 (5 bases). CDR1 SEHNR and CDR2 FQNEAQ come from the germline V gene (reference sequence). Trimming removed 5 bases from V and 7 bases from J, with 12 bases in between. The CDR3 length is 14 residues. CDR3 sequence reads: CASSPAGGNSPLHF. The CDR3 DNA reads TGTGCCAGCAGCCCGGCGGGGGGAAATTCACCCCTCCACTTT.

This sequence joins TRBV11-2 and TRBJ2-7; TRBD1 might be the D (6 bases). Looked up from germline, CDR1 is SGHAT and CDR2 is FQNNGV. The CDR3 has 16 amino acids. V lost 1 base, J lost 2 bases, and 15 bases lay in between. The CDR3 bases are TGTGCCAGCAGCTTAGGGGCAGGGGTGTTCACCTACGAGCAGTACTTC. Translating it yields CASSLGAGVFTYEQYF.

The rearrangement joins TRBV3-1 (or the pseudogene TRBV3-2) to TRBJ2-2, with a possible D match to TRBD2 (6 bases). Germline V gene lookup returns CDR1 LGHDT and CDR2 YNNKEL (reference sequence). The CDR3 is made up of 23 amino acids. V was cut by 0 bases and J by 4 bases, with 33 bases left in between. CDR3 protein: CASSQDGDLLIPGRGEITGELFF. The CDR3 DNA reads TGTGCCAGCAGCCAAGATGGGGATCTTCTTATCCCCGGGCGGGGTGAAATCACCGGGGAGCTGTTTTTT.

In this sample, this clone turned up once. The V gene is TRBV13, the J gene TRBJ2-5; TRBD1 matches at 7 bases. Germline assignment: CDR1 PRHDT and CDR2 FYEKMQ (reference sequence). V lost 5 bases and J lost 5; bases outside the gene matches: 8. The CDR3 covers 14 residues. CDR3 residues: CASSLQGDGETQYF. The DNA of the CDR3 is TGTGCCAGCAGCCTCCAGGGGGATGGGGAGACCCAGTACTTC.

The V gene is TRBV6-5, the J gene TRBJ2-3; 8 bases line up with TRBD2. The germline V gene encodes CDR1 MNHEY and CDR2 SVGAGI. V lost 10 bases, J lost 3 bases, and 6 bases stayed unmatched. This CDR3 comprises 13 residues. The CDR3: CATRGGPTDTQYF. The CDR3 nucleotides read TGTGCCACCCGGGGGGGCCCGACAGATACGCAGTATTTT.

The chain is built from TRBV6-5 and TRBJ1-4; D is possibly TRBD1 (5 bases). Looked up from germline, CDR1 is MNHEY and CDR2 is SVGAGI. The ends were cut back, 6 bases at V and 0 bases at J, with 11 bases in the middle. The CDR3 has 15 amino acids. CDR3 in DNA: TGTGCCAGCAGGGGGACTCCCGCAACTAATGAAAAACTGTTTTTT. It encodes CASRGTPATNEKLFF.

The chain carries TRBV21-1 and TRBJ1-4; the table calls TRBD1, which could not be checked here. TRBV21-1 is a pseudogene segment. The length of the CDR3 is 16 residues. The CDR3 DNA sequence: TGTGCCAGCAGCGAAGACAGACATGCAACTAATGAAAAACTGTTTTTT. This gives the protein CASSEDRHATNEKLFF.

This clone has only a few counts. The V call is TRBV6-5, the J call TRBJ1-4; TRBD1 matches 9 bases. With 6 bases clipped from V and 7 bases from J, the junction kept 6 bases outside the gene matches. This CDR3 contains 14 residues. In germline, CDR1 is MNHEY, CDR2 SVGAGI. The CDR3 is CASRRDRDTEKLFF. The CDR3 DNA sequence: TGTGCCAGCAGGCGGGACAGGGACACTGAAAAACTGTTTTTT.

This chain uses TRBV20-1 with TRBJ2-2; a possible D gene is TRBD2 (5 bases). This CDR3 comprises 12 residues. V dropped 3 bases and J dropped 5 bases, with 7 bases sitting between them. The germline V gene has CDR1 DFQATT and CDR2 SNEGSKA (reference sequence). The CDR3 nucleotides read TGCAGTGCTAGTGGGGAGACCGGGGAGCTGTTTTTT. This sequence encodes CSASGETGELFF.

The genes are TRBV28 and TRBJ2-2, with D maybe TRBD2 (5 bases). There are 13 residues in the CDR3. Deletions cut 7 bases from V and 6 bases from J, with 12 bases between. Germline CDR1 and CDR2: MDHEN and SYDVKM. CDR3 amino acids: CASTTGSPGELFF. The CDR3 DNA is TGTGCCAGCACGACGGGGTCTCCCGGGGAGCTGTTTTTT. The full variable domain, in which reference TRBV28 and TRBJ2-2 provide the parts outside the CDR3, is DVKVTQSSRYLVKRTGEKVFLECVQDMDHENMFWYRQDPGLGLRLIYFSYDVKMKEKGDIPEGYSVSREKKERFSLILESASTNQTSMYLCASTTGSPGELFFGEGSRLTVL.

The chain links TRBV5-5 to TRBJ1-4; possible D gene TRBD1, 5 bases. Germline assignment: CDR1 SGHKS and CDR2 YYEKEE (reference sequence). The CDR3 covers 15 residues. V lost 0 bases, J lost 8 bases, and 14 bases lay in between. The CDR3 protein is CASSLAGGAAEKLFF. CDR3 bases: TGTGCCAGCAGCTTGGCCGGGGGTGCGGCGGAAAAACTGTTTTTT.

The V and J genes are TRBV28 and TRBJ1-2, with 7 bases lining up with TRBD1. Germline V lookup: CDR1 MDHEN, CDR2 SYDVKM. J was trimmed by 4 bases and V by 1 base; bases with no gene match: 6. This CDR3 has 15 residues. The CDR3 nucleotides read TGTGCCAGCAGTTTATCGGAGGGGGCAAGCTATGGCTACACCTTC. Translated: CASSLSEGASYGYTF.

The genes are TRBV10-3 and TRBJ1-4; D is uncertain. The V gene lost 8 bases and the J gene lost 3 bases, with 16 bases spanning the gap. From germline, CDR1 is ENHRY and CDR2 SYGVKD. This CDR3 spans 15 amino acids. The CDR3 coding sequence is TGTGCCATCGCGAAATCCGGGAGTGCTAATGAAAAACTGTTTTTT. It is translated as CAIAKSGSANEKLFF.

CDR3 in DNA: TGTGCCAGCAGTCTCGAAATGCGCTCCTACAATGAGCAGTTCTTC. The encoded protein is CASSLEMRSYNEQFF. The chain has TRBV6-5 and TRBJ2-1; no clear D. CDR3 length: 15 amino acids. CDR1 MNHEY and CDR2 SVGAGI come from the germline V gene. V was cut by 5 bases and J by 0 bases, with 11 bases left in between.

The chain has TRBV5-5 and TRBJ1-5; 8 nucleotides agree with TRBD1. V shed 5 bases, J shed 0 bases, and the junction held 4 bases outside the gene matches. The CDR3 contains 15 residues. Germline CDR1 is SGHKS and CDR2 is YYEKEE (reference sequence). CDR3 in amino acids: CASSGTGYSNQPQHF. The CDR3 nucleotides are TGTGCCAGCAGTGGGACAGGCTATAGCAATCAGCCCCAGCATTTT.

The genes are TRBV12-5 and TRBJ1-5; maybe TRBD1 (6 bases). The CDR3 runs 14 residues. Germline V gene sequence: CDR1 LGHNT, CDR2 FRNRAP. Trimming took off 5 bases at V and 7 bases at J, with 15 bases between the two ends. The DNA for the CDR3 is TGTGCTAGTGGTCCGACAGGATCGCGGCAGCCCCAGCATTTT. Its translation: CASGPTGSRQPQHF.

The chain joins TRBV6-1 to TRBJ1-3; the D is unclear. V was shortened by 1 base and J by 0 bases, with 10 bases between the two germline ends. Germline V gene sequence: CDR1 MNHNS, CDR2 SASEGT. There are 16 residues in the CDR3. The CDR3 protein is CASSEDPGTSGNTIYF. The CDR3 DNA reads TGTGCCAGCAGTGAAGATCCGGGAACCTCTGGAAACACCATATATTTT.

J is TRBJ2-6 and V is TRBV4-2; D may be TRBD1 (6 bases). Germline assignment: CDR1 LGHNA and CDR2 YNFKEQ. This CDR3 has 16 residues. Deletions cut 1 base from V and 0 bases from J, with 7 bases between. In DNA form, the CDR3 reads TGTGCCAGCAGCCAAGGGGACAACTCTGGGGCCAACGTCCTGACTTTC. It specifies CASSQGDNSGANVLTF.

This chain connects TRBV28 to TRBJ2-1; TRBD2 agrees at 10 bases. Looked up from germline, CDR1 is MDHEN and CDR2 is SYDVKM. This CDR3 spans 16 amino acids. The V segment lost 4 bases and the J segment 7 bases; nucleotides outside the gene matches: 10. The CDR3 nucleotides read TGTGCCAGCAGTTCGCCGGTAGCGGGGGGAAGGAATGAGCAGTTCTTC. Protein product: CASSSPVAGGRNEQFF.

The gene calls are TRBV18 and TRBJ1-1; 9 bases line up with TRBD1. The CDR3 contains 14 residues. CDR1 is KGHSH and CDR2 is LQKENI in the germline V gene. The J segment lost 0 bases and the V segment lost 5 bases, leaving 1 base of the junction unmatched. This chain's CDR3 is CASSGQGLNTEAFF. CDR3 nucleotides: TGTGCCAGCTCAGGACAGGGGCTGAACACTGAAGCTTTCTTT.